These 32 T cell receptor beta chains were sequenced from one sample in a study of OX40 agonist ivuxolimab in advanced cancers. Assay: immunoSEQ multiplex PCR; the TCRdb copy retains only in-frame clones and omits some. Counted here are roughly 70,000 clones, almost 90% occurring once; the ten biggest clones make up approximately 2.5%. The sample in question was CD4+ or CD8+ T cells sorted from blood, obtained in a trial of the OX40 agonist ivuxolimab. The receptors here all came from an adult with an advanced solid tumor such as melanoma, head and neck, liver or kidney cancer.

In DNA form, the CDR3 reads TGTGCCAGCAGTTCCTGGACTAGCGAGGGCACAGATACGCAGTATTTT. Encoded protein: CASSSWTSEGTDTQYF. The chain couples TRBV28 to TRBJ2-3; TRBD2 matches at 9 bases. Trimming cost V 4 bases and J 1 base; bases outside gene matches: 6. The germline V gene encodes CDR1 MDHEN and CDR2 SYDVKM. This CDR3 spans 16 amino acids. The full variable domain, its missing parts supplied by reference TRBV28 and TRBJ2-3, is DVKVTQSSRYLVKRTGEKVFLECVQDMDHENMFWYRQDPGLGLRLIYFSYDVKMKEKGDIPEGYSVSREKKERFSLILESASTNQTSMYLCASSSWTSEGTDTQYFGPGTRLTVL.

This rearrangement joins TRBV30 to TRBJ1-6; D unclear. V was shortened by 4 bases and J by 4 bases, with 11 bases between the two germline ends. Germline CDR1 GTSNPN, CDR2 SVGIG (reference sequence). The CDR3 is made up of 14 amino acids. CDR3 in amino acids: CAWKLIGYNSPLHF. The CDR3 DNA follows: TGTGCCTGGAAATTGATCGGTTATAATTCACCCCTCCACTTT.

The V and J genes are TRBV28 and TRBJ1-1, with TRBD1 as a possible D gene (5 bases). The V end lost 3 bases, the J end lost 3 bases, and 5 bases lay between the germline ends. This CDR3 is 12 amino acids long. CDR1 is MDHEN, CDR2 SYDVKM, per germline. CDR3 DNA: TGTGCCAGCAGTTTCAGGGACACTGAAGCTTTCTTT. Translated, it gives CASSFRDTEAFF. The full variable domain, its missing parts supplied by reference TRBV28 and TRBJ1-1, is DVKVTQSSRYLVKRTGEKVFLECVQDMDHENMFWYRQDPGLGLRLIYFSYDVKMKEKGDIPEGYSVSREKKERFSLILESASTNQTSMYLCASSFRDTEAFFGQGTRLTVV.

The CDR3: CASSLGRVAADTQYF. DNA of the CDR3: TGCGCCAGCAGCTTGGGCAGGGTGGCGGCAGATACGCAGTATTTT. The rearrangement joins TRBV5-1 to TRBJ2-3, with a weak D call TRBD1 (5 bases). This CDR3 region has 15 residues. Trimming pared 0 bases from V and 4 bases from J, leaving 12 bases between. Germline V lookup: CDR1 SGHRS, CDR2 YFSETQ. Variable domain in full (rest from reference TRBV5-1 and TRBJ2-3): KAGVTQTPRYLIKTRGQQVTLSCSPISGHRSVSWYQQTPGQGLQFLFEYFSETQRNKGNFPGRFSGRQFSNSRSEMNVSTLELGDSALYLCASSLGRVAADTQYFGPGTRLTVL.

The chain joins TRBV7-2 to TRBJ1-2; D not resolved. CDR1 SGHTA and CDR2 FQGNSA come from the germline V gene. Trimming took 5 bases from V and 5 from J, leaving 15 bases between them. The CDR3 runs 14 residues. CDR3 DNA sequence: TGTGCCAGCAGCCCCTACCTCTGGCTTTATGGCTACACCTTC. Its protein is CASSPYLWLYGYTF.

The chain carries TRBV6-4 and TRBJ1-1; TRBD1 is a possible D gene (5 bases). The length of the CDR3 is 13 residues. CDR1 MRHNA and CDR2 SNTAGT come from the germline V gene. Between the trimmed V and J ends, which lost 4 bases and 1 base, there was a span of 7 bases. Here the CDR3 reads CASSGDENTEAFF. For the CDR3, the DNA is TGTGCCAGCAGTGGGGACGAGAACACTGAAGCTTTCTTT.

V and J are TRBV9 and TRBJ2-6, with unresolved D. CDR3 length: 15 residues. Germline V gene lookup returns CDR1 SGDLS and CDR2 YYNGEE. The V gene lost 0 bases and the J gene lost 1 base, with 5 bases spanning the gap. In DNA form, the CDR3 reads TGTGCCAGCAGCGTAGGGGGATCTGGGGCCAACGTCCTGACTTTC. Amino acid sequence: CASSVGGSGANVLTF.

The genes are TRBV28 and TRBJ1-1; 10 positions match TRBD1. V was clipped by 7 bases and J by 10 bases; unmatched bases: 9. This CDR3 spans 13 amino acids. Germline V gene data show CDR1 as MDHEN and CDR2 as SYDVKM. The CDR3 DNA follows: TGTGCCAGCACTACCTTCGGGGACAGGGGAGCTTTCTTT. It is translated as CASTTFGDRGAFF.

The rearrangement uses TRBV2 and TRBJ2-2, with TRBD1 as a possible D gene (6 bases). Germline CDR1 is SNHLY and CDR2 is FYNNEI. Between the trimmed V and J ends, which lost 8 bases and 2 bases, there was a span of 12 bases. The CDR3 length is 14 residues. CDR3 nucleotides: TGTGCCAGCGCCCAGGGGTCTAACACCGGGGAGCTGTTTTTT. This codes for CASAQGSNTGELFF.

The chain uses TRBV19 and TRBJ2-3; D remains unclear. With 4 bases removed from V and 2 bases from J, the gap between germline ends came to 16 bases. CDR3 length equals 16 residues. Germline V gene sequence: CDR1 LNHDA, CDR2 SQIVND (reference sequence). CDR3 amino acids: CASSTASGNPTDTQYF. The CDR3 nucleotides are TGTGCCAGTAGTACCGCAAGTGGCAATCCCACAGATACGCAGTATTTT.

V and J are TRBV11-2 and TRBJ2-2; D not certain. V was clipped by 6 bases and J by 3 bases, with 8 bases between them. Germline lookup yields CDR1 SGHAT and CDR2 FQNNGV. The CDR3 is made up of 13 amino acids. The CDR3 nucleotides are TGTGCCAGCAGAACAGATTACACCGGGGAGCTGTTTTTT. Protein: CASRTDYTGELFF.

The rearrangement uses TRBV10-3 and TRBJ2-6, with 10 bases identical to TRBD1. This CDR3 spans 17 amino acids. CDR1 and CDR2 from the germline V gene are ENHRY and SYGVKD. Germline trimming cut 2 bases from V and 0 bases from J; bases unmatched to any gene: 1. This chain's CDR3 is CAISEGTGVSGANVLTF. CDR3 nucleotides: TGTGCCATCAGTGAGGGGACAGGGGTCTCTGGGGCCAACGTCCTGACTTTC.

CDR3 protein: CASSLTLYTEAFF. CDR3 coding DNA: TGTGCCAGCAGCCTGACCCTTTACACTGAAGCTTTCTTT. The chain joins TRBV7-2 to TRBJ1-1; D gene uncertain. Trimming cost V 5 bases and J 3 bases, with 10 bases left between them. The CDR3 runs 13 residues. Germline CDR1 reads SGHTA; CDR2 reads FQGNSA.

J is TRBJ2-7 and V is TRBV7-2; 8 bases match TRBD1. From germline, CDR1 is SGHTA and CDR2 FQGNSA. V shed 6 bases, J shed 1 base, and the junction held 14 bases outside the gene matches. This CDR3 is built from 17 residues. The CDR3 protein is CASRPGGSRDRSYEQYF. For the CDR3, the DNA is TGTGCCAGCAGGCCCGGCGGGTCCCGGGACAGGTCCTACGAGCAGTACTTC.

The chain is built from TRBV19 and TRBJ2-5, with no clear D. This CDR3 comprises 13 residues. Germline-derived CDR1 and CDR2 are LNHDA and SQIVND (reference sequence). The ends were cut back, 6 bases at V and 1 base at J, with 9 bases in the middle. CDR3 in amino acids: CASRQSVQETQYF. The CDR3 bases are TGTGCCAGTAGGCAGTCTGTCCAAGAGACCCAGTACTTC.

This sequence joins TRBV28 and TRBJ2-7, with D tentatively TRBD2 (6 bases). CDR3 length: 14 residues. V shed 2 bases and J shed 7 bases, with 15 bases lying between them. Germline CDR1 MDHEN, CDR2 SYDVKM. The CDR3 region has the DNA TGTGCCAGCAGTTTAAGGCAAGGGGCGGGAGAGCAGTACTTC. Translating gives CASSLRQGAGEQYF.

CDR3 in DNA: TGTGCCAGCAGCGCTATGGACAGGGGGCAGAACTATGGCTACACCTTC. It is translated as CASSAMDRGQNYGYTF. V usage is TRBV5-6 and J usage is TRBJ1-2; 11 bases fit TRBD1. Trimming at V came to 4 bases and at J to 2 bases, leaving 7 bases not matched to a gene. CDR1 is SGHDT and CDR2 is YYEEEE in the germline V gene. The CDR3 loop spans 16 amino acids.

Judged by abundance, this clone is large. The chain combines TRBV7-9 with TRBJ1-5, with D uncertain. Germline lookup yields CDR1 SEHNR and CDR2 FQNEAQ (reference sequence). This CDR3 is built from 14 residues. The germline V and J ends were trimmed by 1 base and 3 bases, with 7 bases remaining between them. The CDR3 loop reads CASSLEGSNQPQHF. CDR3 in DNA: TGTGCCAGCAGCTTAGAAGGCTCCAATCAGCCCCAGCATTTT.

The CDR3 nucleotides are TGCGCCAGCAGCTTGGAAGGGCGGCAGGGGGGCACTGAAGCTTTCTTT. This encodes CASSLEGRQGGTEAFF. This chain links TRBV5-1 with TRBJ1-1; 7 bases are shared with TRBD1. Germline V lookup: CDR1 SGHRS, CDR2 YFSETQ. This CDR3 contains 16 residues. The V segment lost 0 bases and the J segment 4 bases; nucleotides outside the gene matches: 9.

The chain has TRBV7-3 and TRBJ1-2; D gene ambiguous. Germline V gene sequence: CDR1 SGHTA, CDR2 FQGTGA. V was clipped by 4 bases and J by 2 bases, with 11 bases between them. This CDR3 has 14 residues. This CDR3 reads CASSSSGTNYGYTF. CDR3 coding DNA: TGTGCCAGCAGCTCCAGCGGTACAAACTATGGCTACACCTTC.

V and J are TRBV29-1 and TRBJ1-2; 9 nucleotides line up with TRBD1. The CDR3 is made up of 12 amino acids. V was pared by 4 bases and J by 3 bases, with 0 bases of the junction left unmatched. Germline CDR1 SQVTM, CDR2 ANQGSEA. The CDR3 is CSVGQGDYGYTF. As DNA, the CDR3 is TGCAGCGTTGGACAGGGGGACTATGGCTACACCTTC.

The rearrangement uses TRBV7-3 and TRBJ2-1; D call uncertain. The V end was cut by 0 bases, the J end by 8 bases, with 17 bases between. This CDR3 has 16 amino acids. Germline assignment: CDR1 SGHTA and CDR2 FQGTGA. The CDR3 here is CASSLTPARVGDEQFF. In DNA, the CDR3 is TGTGCCAGCAGCTTAACGCCCGCAAGGGTTGGGGATGAGCAGTTCTTC.

The chain combines TRBV30 with TRBJ1-6; 8 bases agree with TRBD1. The germline V gene has CDR1 GTSNPN and CDR2 SVGIG (reference sequence). The length of the CDR3 is 17 residues. After removal of 1 base from V and 6 bases from J, the junction contained 11 bases not matched to a gene. CDR3: CAWSGPRTGIVNSPLHF. The CDR3, as DNA: TGTGCCTGGAGTGGGCCGAGGACAGGGATTGTTAATTCACCCCTCCACTTT.

The rearrangement uses TRBV19 and TRBJ2-3, with 8 bases fitting TRBD2. Germline values: CDR1 LNHDA, CDR2 SQIVND (reference sequence). J was trimmed by 0 bases and V by 6 bases; bases with no gene match: 8. The CDR3 length is 16 residues. As DNA, the CDR3 is TGTGCCAGTAGCCGGGAGGGGGGAAGAAGCACAGATACGCAGTATTTT. Protein sequence: CASSREGGRSTDTQYF.

The rearrangement joins TRBV30 to TRBJ1-4; D is unclear. The CDR3 totals 14 residues. Between the trimmed V and J ends, which lost 7 bases and 0 bases, there was a span of 12 bases. Germline values: CDR1 GTSNPN, CDR2 SVGIG (reference sequence). CDR3 sequence reads: CASYRSATNEKLFF. The DNA of the CDR3 is TGTGCCTCGTATCGATCAGCAACTAATGAAAAACTGTTTTTT.

The gene calls are TRBV30 and TRBJ1-5, with TRBD1 matching 7 bases. V lost 7 bases, J lost 3 bases, and 6 bases stayed unmatched. The CDR3 is 13 residues long. Looked up from germline, CDR1 is GTSNPN and CDR2 is SVGIG (reference sequence). The CDR3 region is CASSGQPNQPQHF. CDR3 coding DNA: TGTGCCTCTTCGGGACAGCCCAATCAGCCCCAGCATTTT.

The chain employs TRBV7-2 and TRBJ2-1; TRBD2 matches at 11 bases. The CDR3 runs to 12 residues. The germline gives CDR1 SGHTA, CDR2 FQGNSA. J was trimmed by 15 bases and V by 5 bases; bases with no gene match: 6. CDR3 in amino acids: CASSELAGAGFF. The CDR3 region has the DNA TGTGCCAGCAGCGAACTAGCGGGGGCAGGGTTCTTC. The whole variable domain, filled in from reference TRBV7-2 and TRBJ2-1, reads GAGVSQSPSNKVTEKGKDVELRCDPISGHTALYWYRQSLGQGLEFLIYFQGNSAPDKSGLPSDRFSAERTGGSVSTLTIQRTQQEDSAVYLCASSELAGAGFFGPGTRLTVL.

The CDR3 coding sequence is TGTGCCAGCAGCTCGCCCACAGGGGCCGCTGAAGCTTTCTTT. This encodes CASSSPTGAAEAFF. The J gene is TRBJ1-1, the V gene TRBV6-5; 7 bases are a match to TRBD1. The CDR3 runs to 14 residues. J lost 6 bases, V lost 6 bases, and 10 bases had no gene match. CDR1 is MNHEY and CDR2 is SVGAGI in the germline V gene.

The J gene is TRBJ2-2, the V gene TRBV7-8; no clear D gene. The V gene lost 2 bases and the J gene lost 0 bases, with 10 bases spanning the gap. This CDR3 contains 16 residues. Germline CDR1 is SGHVS and CDR2 is FQNEAQ. This CDR3 reads CASSLPSSPNTGELFF. The CDR3 bases are TGTGCCAGCAGCTTACCCTCTAGTCCGAACACCGGGGAGCTGTTTTTT.

The chain recombines TRBV4-3 with TRBJ2-7, with D perhaps matching TRBD1 or TRBD2 (5 bases each). The CDR3 totals 16 residues. From germline, CDR1 is LGHNA and CDR2 YSLEER. The V end lost 3 bases, the J end lost 1 base, and 16 bases lay between the germline ends. CDR3 loop: CASSHLWGTPSYEQYF. Here the CDR3 DNA reads TGCGCCAGCAGCCATCTGTGGGGGACGCCATCCTACGAGCAGTACTTC.

This clone was observed a single time. The chain couples TRBV4-1 to TRBJ2-3, with 11 bases lining up with TRBD2. This CDR3 is 18 amino acids long. V lost 1 base to trimming and J lost 0 bases; unmatched junction nucleotides: 6. CDR1 and CDR2 from the germline V gene are MGHRA and YSYEKL. CDR3 protein: CASSQGTSGRPSTDTQYF. For the CDR3, the DNA is TGCGCCAGCAGCCAAGGGACTAGCGGGCGCCCCAGCACAGATACGCAGTATTTT.

This chain joins TRBV5-4 and TRBJ1-2; a weak D match, TRBD1 (5 bases). V was shortened by 4 bases and J by 4 bases, with 8 bases between the two germline ends. Per germline, CDR1 SGHNT and CDR2 YYREEE (reference sequence). The CDR3 is made up of 12 amino acids. The CDR3 DNA reads TGTGCCAGCAGCGTCGACAGCTATGGCTACACCTTC. Its translation is CASSVDSYGYTF.